A single sample is the source of the 28 T cell receptor beta chains below, sequenced in a study of T cells of healthy individuals. TCRdb reprocessed the 5' RACE reads via MiXCR and lists one record per CDR3 protein. The sample includes fewer than 90,000 distinct CDR3 sequences, about 5% of them seen just once. The receptors shown here come from a female donor in good health.

The table lists this clonotype with many counts. The chain couples TRBV15 to TRBJ2-7, with D possibly being TRBD2 (5 bases). V was clipped by 2 bases and J by 2 bases, with 7 bases between them. Germline lookup yields CDR1 LNHNV and CDR2 YYDKDF (reference sequence). This CDR3 spans 13 amino acids. CDR3 sequence reads: CATSRQEAYEQYF. CDR3 coding DNA: TGTGCCACCAGCAGACAGGAGGCCTACGAGCAGTACTTC.

This clonotype was detected ten times or more. The genes are TRBV5-8 and TRBJ2-5; D perhaps matches TRBD2 (5 bases). Trimming left V 4 bases short and J 1 base short, with 11 bases between. This CDR3 is built from 14 residues. The germline V gene encodes CDR1 SGHTS and CDR2 YDEGEE. CDR3 loop: CASSPWRTQETQYF. In DNA, the CDR3 is TGTGCCAGCAGCCCGTGGAGGACCCAAGAGACCCAGTACTTC.

This clonotype showed up just a few times. This chain joins TRBV9 and TRBJ2-6; weak D call: TRBD1 (6 bases). CDR1 is SGDLS and CDR2 is YYNGEE in the germline V gene. Trimming cost V 0 bases and J 4 bases, with 8 bases left between them. This CDR3 is built from 15 residues. The CDR3, as DNA: TGTGCCAGCAGCGTAGCAGGGGCCGGGGCCAACGTCCTGACTTTC. This sequence encodes CASSVAGAGANVLTF.

The chain carries TRBV27 and TRBJ2-7, with 12 bases matching TRBD2. This CDR3 region has 15 residues. Trimming cost V 3 bases and J 6 bases; bases outside gene matches: 6. Germline CDR1 reads MNHEY; CDR2 reads SMNVEV (reference sequence). CDR3 bases: TGTGCCAGCAGTTTCCTAGCGGGAGGGCCCGGCGAGCAGTACTTC. Protein sequence: CASSFLAGGPGEQYF.

There are a few counts of this clonotype. The V call is TRBV7-2, the J call TRBJ2-2; 10 bases align to TRBD2. Germline V gene sequence: CDR1 SGHTA, CDR2 FQGNSA. V was clipped by 3 bases and J by 5 bases; unmatched bases: 6. There are 16 residues in the CDR3. The CDR3 nucleotides read TGTGCCAGCAGCTTTGACCGACTAGCGGGTACCGGGGAGCTGTTTTTT. It is translated as CASSFDRLAGTGELFF.

This clonotype was counted at least ten times. The chain is built from TRBV19 and TRBJ2-2; no reliable D call. This CDR3 has 15 amino acids. V was pared by 2 bases and J by 2 bases, with 9 bases between. Germline V CDR1 and CDR2: LNHDA, SQIVND (reference sequence). The CDR3 protein is CASSISSTNTGELFF. The CDR3 nucleotides are TGTGCCAGTAGTATAAGTTCCACCAACACCGGGGAGCTGTTTTTT.

This clonotype was seen repeatedly, ten times or more. The chain combines TRBV4-2 with TRBJ2-1; the match to TRBD2 covers 14 bases. V gave up 1 base and J gave up 4 bases; unmatched junction bases: 6. This CDR3 comprises 18 residues. Germline CDR1 LGHNA, CDR2 YNFKEQ. This chain's CDR3 is CASSQGLAGGPGYNEQFF. CDR3 nucleotide sequence: TGTGCCAGCAGCCAAGGACTAGCGGGAGGGCCGGGGTACAATGAGCAGTTCTTC.

Many counts were recorded for this clonotype. This chain links TRBV4-1 with TRBJ2-7; 8 bases are a match to TRBD1. The CDR3 length is 15 residues. V shed 6 bases, J shed 2 bases, and the junction held 9 bases outside the gene matches. The germline V gene has CDR1 MGHRA and CDR2 YSYEKL. The CDR3 loop is CASSPIRGQAYEQYF. DNA of the CDR3: TGCGCCAGCAGTCCGATCAGGGGGCAGGCCTACGAGCAGTACTTC.

CDR3 protein: CASSTFRIYNQPQHF. CDR3 bases: TGTGCCAGTAGTACCTTCCGAATCTACAATCAGCCCCAGCATTTT. This sequence joins TRBV19 and TRBJ1-5; D not resolved. Germline lookup yields CDR1 LNHDA and CDR2 SQIVND (reference sequence). The CDR3 extends over 15 amino acids. Trimming pared 4 bases from V and 3 bases from J, leaving 13 bases between.

This clonotype appeared a few times. The rearrangement joins TRBV7-9 to TRBJ1-1; no firm D call. The CDR3 contains 16 residues. Between the trimmed V and J ends, which lost 5 bases and 0 bases, there was a span of 16 bases. Germline-derived CDR1 and CDR2 are SEHNR and FQNEAQ (reference sequence). CDR3 amino acids: CASSTTRTVLNTEAFF. CDR3 DNA sequence: TGTGCCAGCAGCACTACCCGGACGGTGCTGAACACTGAAGCTTTCTTT.

This clonotype was seen a handful of times. The V gene is TRBV29-1, the J gene TRBJ1-1, with TRBD1 identical over 7 bases. This CDR3 spans 13 amino acids. The ends lost 7 bases at V and 1 base at J; junction bases unmatched: 6. Germline CDR1 and CDR2: SQVTM and ANQGSEA. The CDR3 protein is CSERQGGNTEAFF. DNA of the CDR3: TGCAGCGAGAGACAGGGAGGGAACACTGAAGCTTTCTTT.

In this sample, this clonotype turned up a few times. The chain employs TRBV4-2 and TRBJ2-1; D possibly corresponds to TRBD2 (6 bases). Germline V gene data show CDR1 as LGHNA and CDR2 as YNFKEQ. The CDR3 is made up of 13 amino acids. V dropped 1 base and J dropped 8 bases, with 9 bases sitting between them. This chain's CDR3 is CASSQGPSDEQFF. CDR3 DNA: TGTGCCAGCAGCCAAGGGCCTAGCGATGAGCAGTTCTTC.

This clonotype occurred many times. This rearrangement joins TRBV18 to TRBJ2-7; D gene uncertain. The CDR3 extends over 14 amino acids. The V and J ends lost 2 bases and 0 bases respectively, with 8 bases between them. Per germline, CDR1 KGHSH and CDR2 LQKENI. Written as DNA, the CDR3 is TGTGCCAGCTCACCATCCCAAAGCTCCTACGAGCAGTACTTC. Residues: CASSPSQSSYEQYF. Full variable domain (remainder filled in from reference TRBV18 and TRBJ2-7): NAGVMQNPRHLVRRRGQEARLRCSPMKGHSHVYWYRQLPEEGLKFMVYLQKENIIDESGMPKERFSAEFPKEGPSILRIQQVVRGDSAAYFCASSPSQSSYEQYFGPGTRLTVT.

This clonotype has at least ten counts. V gene TRBV6-5 combines with J gene TRBJ1-1, with D unresolved. CDR1 MNHEY and CDR2 SVGAGI come from the germline V gene. CDR3 length: 14 residues. V lost 10 bases and J 5 bases, leaving 20 bases between the germline ends. This CDR3 is CATLTPGVPTEAFF. CDR3 nucleotide sequence: TGTGCCACCTTAACCCCCGGGGTACCGACTGAAGCTTTCTTT.

This clonotype has a handful of counts. The V and J genes are TRBV6-6 and TRBJ1-6; TRBD1 matches at 8 bases. V lost 4 bases, J lost 9 bases, and 5 bases stayed unmatched. The CDR3 runs 14 residues. Germline assignment: CDR1 MNHNY and CDR2 SVGAGI (reference sequence). The CDR3 nucleotides read TGTGCCAGCAGTTCAGGGGGCTGGGGTTCACCCCTCCACTTT. Amino acid sequence: CASSSGGWGSPLHF.

This clonotype appeared a few times. This chain connects TRBV10-3 to TRBJ1-1, with 8 bases that match TRBD1. This CDR3 has 15 amino acids. J gave up 6 bases and V 8 bases, and 14 bases lay outside the gene matches. Germline values: CDR1 ENHRY, CDR2 SYGVKD. CDR3 loop: CAIGDSGGAWSEAFF. CDR3 coding DNA: TGTGCCATCGGAGATTCAGGGGGCGCTTGGTCTGAAGCTTTCTTT.

This clonotype was counted ten times or more. The rearrangement joins TRBV29-1 to TRBJ2-4; no reliable D call. V lost 3 bases to trimming and J lost 9 bases, with 6 bases between them. This CDR3 is 10 amino acids long. The germline gives CDR1 SQVTM, CDR2 ANQGSEA. The DNA of the CDR3 is TGCAGCGTTGATGTAGGCATTCAGTACTTC. Its protein is CSVDVGIQYF.

This clonotype was seen many times. This chain connects TRBV7-9 to TRBJ2-1; 13 positions match TRBD2. J lost 6 bases, V lost 4 bases, and 6 bases had no gene match. This CDR3 has 16 amino acids. The germline CDR1 and CDR2 sequences are SEHNR and FQNEAQ (reference sequence). CDR3 DNA: TGTGCCAGCAGCTGGGTACTAGCGGGAGGGAGCAATGAGCAGTTCTTC. It encodes CASSWVLAGGSNEQFF.

This clonotype occurred many times. The V gene is TRBV11-2, the J gene TRBJ1-2; no firm D call. From germline, CDR1 is SGHAT and CDR2 FQNNGV. Trimming removed 4 bases from V and 6 bases from J, with 15 bases in between. The length of the CDR3 is 14 residues. The CDR3 sequence: CASSSRERANGYTF. The CDR3 DNA reads as TGTGCCAGCAGCTCGAGGGAGAGGGCCAATGGCTACACCTTC.

This clonotype was recorded a few times. V is TRBV12-3 or TRBV12-4 and J is TRBJ2-7; a possible D gene is TRBD1 (6 bases). The CDR3 covers 13 residues. The V gene lost 8 bases and the J gene lost 7 bases, with 18 bases spanning the gap. The CDR3 spells CASGLTGSVEQYF. In nucleotides, the CDR3 is TGTGCCAGCGGCTTGACAGGTTCGGTGGAGCAGTACTTC.

The V gene is TRBV20-1, the J gene TRBJ1-2; D possibly corresponds to TRBD1 (6 bases). Germline values: CDR1 DFQATT, CDR2 SNEGSKA (reference sequence). There are 19 residues in the CDR3. The V end lost 0 bases, the J end lost 3 bases, and 26 bases lay between the germline ends. The CDR3 bases are TGCAGTGCTAGAGAAAGAACCCCACAGGGAGGCAACAGGCACTATGGCTACACCTTC. It encodes CSARERTPQGGNRHYGYTF.

This clonotype was seen at least ten times. The chain combines TRBV11-2 with TRBJ2-7; the match to TRBD1 covers 10 bases. After removal of 5 bases from V and 2 bases from J, the junction contained 9 bases not matched to a gene. This CDR3 comprises 16 residues. Germline V gene lookup returns CDR1 SGHAT and CDR2 FQNNGV. In DNA, the CDR3 is TGTGCCAGCAGCCCCCCCACCGGGACAGGGGCCTACGAGCAGTACTTC. Translating gives CASSPPTGTGAYEQYF.

This clonotype was seen repeatedly, ten times or more. The chain is built from TRBV12-3 or TRBV12-4 and TRBJ2-7; D may be TRBD2 (6 bases). This CDR3 spans 14 amino acids. Trimming removed 3 bases at V and 2 bases at J, with 11 bases between. CDR3 bases: TGTGCCAGCAGTTTTATGCGGGGACCCTACGAGCAGTACTTC. Translated, it gives CASSFMRGPYEQYF.

In regard to this clonotype: A read error is possible here, since a much larger clone lies one base away. The rearrangement uses TRBV7-9 and TRBJ1-2; D is undetermined. Germline CDR1 and CDR2: SEHNR and FQNEAQ (reference sequence). The CDR3 is made up of 16 amino acids. DNA of the CDR3: TGTGCCAGCAGCTTAGATTTAACAGTTGGAAGCTATGGCTACAACTTC. It specifies CASSLDLTVGSYGYNF. Based on the CDR3 plus reference TRBV7-9 and TRBJ1-2, the full variable domain is DTGVSQNPRHKITKRGQNVTFRCDPISEHNRLYWYRQTLGQGPEFLTYFQNEAQLEKSRLLSDRFSAERPKGSFSTLEIQRTEQGDSAMYLCASSLDLTVGSYGYNFGSGTRLTVV.

In its sample, this clonotype was seen many times. This sequence joins TRBV11-2 and TRBJ2-6; D remains ambiguous. Germline values: CDR1 SGHAT, CDR2 FQNNGV. The CDR3 covers 14 residues. Trimming took 5 bases from V and 0 from J, leaving 5 bases between them. CDR3 DNA sequence: TGTGCCAGCAGCCCGTACTCTGGGGCCAACGTCCTGACTTTC. It codes for CASSPYSGANVLTF. Looking up the rest from reference TRBV11-2 and TRBJ2-6 gives the full variable domain: EAGVAQSPRYKIIEKRQSVAFWCNPISGHATLYWYQQILGQGPKLLIQFQNNGVVDDSQLPKDRFSAERLKGVDSTLKIQPAKLEDSAVYLCASSPYSGANVLTFGAGSRLTVL.

As concerns this clonotype: A much larger clone lies one base from this, so it may be a read error. The rearrangement joins TRBV9 to TRBJ2-4; D is perhaps TRBD1 (5 bases). Trimming cost V 3 bases and J 9 bases, with 19 bases left between them. Germline lookup yields CDR1 SGDLS and CDR2 YYNGEE. The CDR3 totals 15 residues. The CDR3 DNA reads TGTGCCAGCAGCGCAACAGGCCATGAGGCCAGCATTCAGTACTTC. Its translation: CASSATGHEASIQYF.

This clonotype occurred many times. The V and J genes are TRBV27 and TRBJ2-7; TRBD1 is a possible D gene (6 bases). V was shortened by 2 bases and J by 4 bases, with 12 bases between the two germline ends. The CDR3 runs to 14 residues. CDR1 MNHEY and CDR2 SMNVEV come from the germline V gene (reference sequence). CDR3 sequence (DNA): TGTGCCAGCAGTTTAGGGGGCAGGACATACGAGCAGTACTTC. Protein product: CASSLGGRTYEQYF.

Ten or more counts support this clonotype. The rearrangement joins TRBV15 to TRBJ1-1; weak D call: TRBD1 (5 bases). CDR3 size: 14 residues. The V gene's germline CDR1 is LNHNV and CDR2 YYDKDF (reference sequence). Trimming removed 0 bases from V and 10 bases from J, with 15 bases in between. CDR3: CATSRDESGARAFF. The CDR3 DNA sequence: TGTGCCACCAGCAGAGATGAGTCCGGGGCACGAGCTTTCTTT.